This TCR beta chain emerged from a study of blood T cell repertoires in COVID-19. Assay used: immunoSEQ multiplex PCR; TCRdb lists only in-frame clones, some missing. This sample carries some 240,000 clones, around 83% of them seen once, and the ten largest clones take about 1.5%. This clonotype was sampled from a woman aged 40 to 49 who had recovered from COVID-19. Sequencing used peripheral blood.

Written as DNA, the CDR3 is TGCGCCAGCAGCCAAGAACCCGGGAACATTCAGTACTTC. It codes for CASSQEPGNIQYF. J is TRBJ2-4 and V is TRBV5-1; D not certain. CDR3 length equals 13 residues. CDR1 is SGHRS, CDR2 YFSETQ, per germline. V gave up 4 bases and J gave up 7 bases, with 12 bases separating them.